This T cell receptor beta chain was sequenced in a study of cytomegalovirus exposure and HLA in healthy donors. Overall study results and limits: HLA alleles were associated with 17,000 or so TCR beta sequences in a later analysis at 0.05 false discovery rate.

The PCR ran on 60 Vbeta and 13 Jbeta primers. Sequencing was performed with immunoSEQ multiplex PCR; in TCRdb, only in-frame clones are kept and a portion is missing. The top ten hold 3% to 4.5% of the sample, which has 150,000 or so clones, 65% to 85% seen once. This clone has more than one count but fewer than ten. What it binds is unknown. V was cut by 1 base and J by 1 base, with 5 bases left in between. Germline lookup yields CDR1 MNHNY and CDR2 SVGAGI (reference sequence). The CDR3 covers 13 residues. The source of this sequence is a male donor in good health and CMV-seronegative. This chain links TRBV6-6 with TRBJ2-7; no clear D gene. The sample consisted of PBMCs. The CDR3 DNA reads TGTGCCAGCAGTTACTTGGAGTCCTACGAGCAGTACTTC. Protein sequence: CASSYLESYEQYF.